The clone carrying this T cell receptor beta chain was picked up a small number of times. The antigen is not known. This sample is part of a study of cytotoxic CD8 clonotypes in ibrutinib-treated CLL. Study-wide findings and caveats: Contraction or stability on treatment characterized the public clonotypes, which were uncommon. Sampling times differed between sustained-remission and progressing patients. Clonality was higher at ibrutinib response and returned toward baseline at progression. While tracking circulating CD8+ T-cell counts, baseline clonality exceeded that of age-matched healthy donors.

Per the germline V gene, CDR1 is GTSNPN and CDR2 is SVGIG (reference sequence). CDR3 length: 11 residues. The V end was cut by 5 bases, the J end by 2 bases, with 6 bases between. Libraries were prepared by immunoSEQ multiplex PCR; TCRdb keeps only in-frame clonotypes and omits some of them. Found here are around 150,000 clones, more than 70% of them singletons; the top ten hold about 7.6%. The rearrangement links TRBV30 to TRBJ1-2; TRBD1 might be the D (6 bases). Sample: PBMCs, taken after 36 months of ibrutinib treatment. The TCR sequence derives from a human donor with chronic lymphocytic leukemia. The CDR3 protein is CAWGQNYGYTF. CDR3 nucleotides: TGTGCCTGGGGACAGAACTATGGCTACACCTTC.